The rows below give T cell receptor beta chains drawn from one sample of a study of blood T cell repertoires in COVID-19. Assay used: immunoSEQ multiplex PCR; TCRdb lists only in-frame clones, some missing. The data hold 130,000 to 150,000 clones, with 80% observed a single time. Material for sequencing was peripheral blood. The receptor set was obtained from a man in his 70s who had recovered from COVID-19. The CDR3 runs from the conserved cysteine through the conserved F or W. D genes are given only for firm matches. Clone size is stated in some rows and not others, as once, few, many or a class when expanded.

size: once
J: TRBJ2-5
D: NA
V: TRBV7-9
DNA: TGTGCCAGCAGCTTACCGCCGGGGGACCAGTACTTC
CDR3: CASSLPPGDQYF

size: few
J: TRBJ2-7
D: TRBD1
V: TRBV6-6
DNA: TGTGCCAGCAGTATCGGACAGGGTTTGTACGAGCAGTACTTC
CDR3: CASSIGQGLYEQYF

size: NA
J: TRBJ2-3
D: NA
V: TRBV27
DNA: TGTGCCAGCAGTTTAACGGAACCAAGGGGTGATACGCAGTATTTT
CDR3: CASSLTEPRGDTQYF

size: NA
J: TRBJ2-2
D: NA
V: TRBV29-1
DNA: TGCAGCGGGGGCCTTCTCGACACCGGGGAGCTGTTTTTT
CDR3: CSGGLLDTGELFF

size: NA
J: TRBJ2-1
D: TRBD2
V: TRBV7-8
DNA: TGTGCCAGCAGCTGGGTGGGCCGGGAGGAATACAATGAGCAGTTCTTC
CDR3: CASSWVGREEYNEQFF

size: NA
J: TRBJ2-7
D: TRBD1
V: TRBV7-3
DNA: TGTGCCAGCAGCTTAAACAGGGGTTACGAGCAGTACTTC
CDR3: CASSLNRGYEQYF

size: NA
J: TRBJ2-6
D: TRBD1
V: TRBV6-5
DNA: TGTGCCAGCAGACAAACAGGGGCTGGGGCCAACGTCCTGACTTTC
CDR3: CASRQTGAGANVLTF

size: NA
J: TRBJ2-1
D: TRBD2
V: TRBV10-3
DNA: TGTGCCATCAGTGAGTCTGGAGTTCTAGCGGGAGTGAATGAGCAGTTCTTC
CDR3: CAISESGVLAGVNEQFF

size: NA
J: TRBJ2-5
D: TRBD2
V: TRBV18
DNA: TGTGCCAGCTCACCACGAGGCGGGAGGGAGACCCAGTACTTC
CDR3: CASSPRGGRETQYF

size: NA
J: TRBJ2-5
D: NA
V: TRBV14
DNA: TGTGCCAGCAGCCACCGAGGAGGACAGTCAAAAGAGACCCAGTACTTC
CDR3: CASSHRGGQSKETQYF

size: NA
J: TRBJ2-2
D: TRBD2
V: TRBV4-1
DNA: TGCGCCAGCAGCCAAGAGGGTGTAGGCCTAGCGGTATCCGGGGAGCTGTTTTTT
CDR3: CASSQEGVGLAVSGELFF

size: NA
J: TRBJ2-2
D: TRBD2
V: TRBV5-1
DNA: TGCGCCAGCAGCATCTCTAGCGGCGCGAACACCGGGGAGCTGTTTTTT
CDR3: CASSISSGANTGELFF

size: NA
J: TRBJ2-3
D: TRBD2
V: TRBV7-2
DNA: TGTGCCAGCAGCATTGGACTAGCGGGGATAACAGATACGCAGTATTTT
CDR3: CASSIGLAGITDTQYF

size: NA
J: TRBJ2-3
D: NA
V: TRBV27
DNA: TGTGCCAGCAGTTTATCGGAGGCCGGCACAGATACGCAGTATTTT
CDR3: CASSLSEAGTDTQYF

size: NA
J: TRBJ1-5
D: NA
V: TRBV4-1
DNA: TGCGCCAGCAGCCCCTACAGTAGCAATCAGCCCCAGCATTTT
CDR3: CASSPYSSNQPQHF

size: few
J: TRBJ1-3
D: NA
V: TRBV6-5
DNA: TGTGCCAGCAGTTACAGAGTGGGCCTAGGAAACACCATATATTTT
CDR3: CASSYRVGLGNTIYF

size: NA
J: TRBJ2-7
D: TRBD1
V: TRBV11-2
DNA: TGTGCCAGCAGCTTAACAGGGGAAATCTCCTACGAGCAGTACTTC
CDR3: CASSLTGEISYEQYF

size: NA
J: TRBJ2-7
D: NA
V: TRBV30
DNA: TGTGCCTGGGCCGTCTCCTACGAGCAGTACTTC
CDR3: CAWAVSYEQYF

size: NA
J: TRBJ2-7
D: TRBD2
V: TRBV13
DNA: TGTGCCAGCAGCTTATATCCTAGCGGGGACTACGAGCAGTACTTC
CDR3: CASSLYPSGDYEQYF

size: NA
J: TRBJ2-7
D: TRBD2
V: TRBV5-6
DNA: TGTGCCAGCAGCGTTGGGGGAGGGACCCACGAGCAGTACTTC
CDR3: CASSVGGGTHEQYF

size: NA
J: TRBJ1-6
D: NA
V: TRBV5-6
DNA: TGTGCCAGCAGCTTTAGGGGGAACGGTTCACCCCTCCACTTT
CDR3: CASSFRGNGSPLHF

size: NA
J: TRBJ2-5
D: NA
V: TRBV6-5
DNA: TGTGCCAGCAGTTACGGGGCCCCCGGGACCCAGTACTTC
CDR3: CASSYGAPGTQYF

size: NA
J: TRBJ2-1
D: NA
V: TRBV5-5
DNA: TGTGCCAGCACCCAGAGGGCCGGGTACAATGAGCAGTTCTTC
CDR3: CASTQRAGYNEQFF

size: NA
J: TRBJ2-2
D: TRBD2
V: TRBV7-8
DNA: TGTGCCAGCAGCCCCGTGGGAGCGGGAGGAAACACCGGGGAGCTGTTTTTT
CDR3: CASSPVGAGGNTGELFF

size: few
J: TRBJ1-5
D: NA
V: TRBV4-1
DNA: TGCGCCAGCAGCCAAGAGCAGATCAATCAGCCCCAGCATTTT
CDR3: CASSQEQINQPQHF

size: NA
J: TRBJ2-6
D: TRBD1
V: TRBV4-1
DNA: TGCGCCAGCAGCCTACAAAAGACAGGGCTGGTTATGTCTGGGGCCAACGTCCTGACTTTC
CDR3: CASSLQKTGLVMSGANVLTF

size: many
J: TRBJ1-3
D: NA
V: TRBV6-1
DNA: TGTGCCAGCAGTGAAGCGACACAGCTACACTCTGGAAACACCATATATTTT
CDR3: CASSEATQLHSGNTIYF

size: NA
J: TRBJ1-1
D: NA
V: TRBV19
DNA: TGTGCCAGTAGCCCCGAGGGCCGCGAAGAGGCTTTCTTT
CDR3: CASSPEGREEAFF

size: NA
J: TRBJ1-4
D: NA
V: TRBV10-3
DNA: TGTGCCATCAGCGGGGAAACTAATGAAAAACTGTTTTTT
CDR3: CAISGETNEKLFF

size: few
J: TRBJ1-5
D: TRBD1
V: TRBV24-1
DNA: TGTGCCACCAGTGAGGTGCCGGGACAGGGGCCAAATCAGCCCCAGCATTTT
CDR3: CATSEVPGQGPNQPQHF

size: NA
J: TRBJ1-6
D: NA
V: TRBV6-5
DNA: TGTGCCAGCAGTTACCAGGGTATCTCACCCCTCCACTTT
CDR3: CASSYQGISPLHF

size: NA
J: TRBJ2-7
D: NA
V: TRBV5-1
DNA: TGCGCCAGCAGCTCCGGACAGCCCTACGAGCAGTACTTC
CDR3: CASSSGQPYEQYF

size: medium-sized
J: TRBJ1-5
D: NA
V: TRBV4-3
DNA: TGCGCCAGCAGCCGTGACACTAGCAATCAGCCCCAGCATTTT
CDR3: CASSRDTSNQPQHF

size: NA
J: TRBJ2-5
D: TRBD1
V: TRBV15
DNA: TGTGCCACCAGCAGAGAAGGGACAGGGGGCGGTTGGGAGACCCAGTACTTC
CDR3: CATSREGTGGGWETQYF

size: NA
J: TRBJ2-1
D: NA
V: TRBV24-1
DNA: TGTGCCACCAGTGATTTGATGGCATTCTGGGGCATAGGAGTCCATGAGCAGTTCTTC
CDR3: CATSDLMAFWGIGVHEQFF

size: NA
J: TRBJ2-7
D: NA
V: TRBV7-9
DNA: TGTGCCAGCAGCTTAGGTACAGCCTCCTACGAGCAGTACTTC
CDR3: CASSLGTASYEQYF

size: NA
J: TRBJ1-1
D: NA
V: TRBV19
DNA: TGTGCCAGTAGTATCCAGGACACTGAAGCTTTCTTT
CDR3: CASSIQDTEAFF

size: NA
J: TRBJ2-1
D: TRBD1
V: TRBV14
DNA: TGTGCCAGCAGCCTAGGACAGGGCACTGAGCAGTTCTTC
CDR3: CASSLGQGTEQFF

size: NA
J: TRBJ2-5
D: TRBD2
V: TRBV11-2
DNA: TGTGCCAGCAGCCCCACCGTCTTGGGACTAGCAGAGACCCAGTACTTC
CDR3: CASSPTVLGLAETQYF

size: NA
J: TRBJ2-1
D: TRBD2
V: TRBV6-5
DNA: TGTGCCAGCAGTCCCACCGGGGGGGATGAGCAGTTCTTC
CDR3: CASSPTGGDEQFF

size: few
J: TRBJ1-5
D: TRBD1
V: TRBV19
DNA: TGTGCCAGTAGTATTGCAGGGGGATTTGTACAGCCCCAGCATTTT
CDR3: CASSIAGGFVQPQHF